A single sample gave rise to the 2 T cell receptor beta chains below, sequenced in a study of blood T cell repertoires in COVID-19. The protocol was immunoSEQ multiplex PCR, while the TCRdb copy is restricted to in-frame clones and leaves out a portion. The sample shows about 180,000 clones, more than 70% of them seen only once. Sequenced sample: peripheral blood. Receptors originate from a woman in her thirties with acute or convalescent COVID-19.

The J gene is TRBJ2-2, the V gene TRBV5-1, with a possible D match to TRBD1 (5 bases). Trimming shortened V by 4 bases and J by 5 bases, and 6 bases separated the two germline ends. From germline, CDR1 is SGHRS and CDR2 YFSETQ. The CDR3 spans 12 residues. Written as DNA, the CDR3 is TGCGCCAGCAGCCGGACAACCGGGGAGCTGTTTTTT. Protein: CASSRTTGELFF. The whole variable domain, remainder taken from reference TRBV5-1 and TRBJ2-2, is KAGVTQTPRYLIKTRGQQVTLSCSPISGHRSVSWYQQTPGQGLQFLFEYFSETQRNKGNFPGRFSGRQFSNSRSEMNVSTLELGDSALYLCASSRTTGELFFGEGSRLTVL.

The genes are TRBV28 and TRBJ2-7; D gene unclear. The ends were cut back, 7 bases at V and 3 bases at J, with 4 bases in the middle. Per the germline V gene, CDR1 is MDHEN and CDR2 is SYDVKM. CDR3 length: 10 amino acids. Written as DNA, the CDR3 is TGTGCCAGCAATCGCTACGAGCAGTACTTC. Amino acid sequence: CASNRYEQYF.